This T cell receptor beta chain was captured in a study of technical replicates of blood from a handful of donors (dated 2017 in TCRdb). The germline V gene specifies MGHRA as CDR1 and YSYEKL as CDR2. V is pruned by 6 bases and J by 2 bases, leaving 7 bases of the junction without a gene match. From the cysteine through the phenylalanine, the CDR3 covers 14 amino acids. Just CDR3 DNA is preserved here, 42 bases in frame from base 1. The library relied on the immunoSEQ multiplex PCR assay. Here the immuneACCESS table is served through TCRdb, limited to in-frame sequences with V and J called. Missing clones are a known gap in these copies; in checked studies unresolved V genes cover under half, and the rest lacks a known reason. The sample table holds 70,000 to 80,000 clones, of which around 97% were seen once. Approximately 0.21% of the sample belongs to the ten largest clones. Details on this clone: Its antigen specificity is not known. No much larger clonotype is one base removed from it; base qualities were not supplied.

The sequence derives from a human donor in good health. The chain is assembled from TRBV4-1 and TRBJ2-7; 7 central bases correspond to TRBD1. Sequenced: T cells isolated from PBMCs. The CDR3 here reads CASSRQGITYEQYF. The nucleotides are TGCGCCAGCAGTCGACAGGGAATCACCTACGAGCAGTACTTC.